The next 27 T cell receptor beta chains were all read from a single sample in a study of cytomegalovirus exposure and HLA in healthy donors. Primers: 60 Vbeta forward and 13 Jbeta reverse. The data were produced by immunoSEQ multiplex PCR, yet TCRdb's version contains in-frame clones alone and is incomplete. The top ten hold approximately 0.25% of the sample, which has 150,000 to 200,000 clones, about four fifths seen once. Sequenced input: PBMCs. The source is a boy younger than 18 in good health and CMV-seronegative.

Notes on this clone: One end of the junction is discordant with germline, which a read error may explain. This sequence joins TRBV4-1 and TRBJ1-1, with TRBD1 identical over 7 bases. In germline, CDR1 is MGHRA, CDR2 YSYEKL. The CDR3 is 14 amino acids. The CDR3 bases are TGCGCCAGCAACCAAGGGGGCGCAGGCACTGAAGCTTTCTTT. Amino acid sequence: CASNQGGAGTEAFF.

This clone was counted a single time. The chain combines TRBV9 with TRBJ2-5; D perhaps matches TRBD1 (5 bases). Trimming pared 4 bases from V and 3 bases from J, leaving 10 bases between. This CDR3 spans 13 amino acids. Looked up from germline, CDR1 is SGDLS and CDR2 is YYNGEE. CDR3 in amino acids: CASSRGWEETQYF. Here the CDR3 DNA reads TGTGCCAGCAGCAGGGGCTGGGAAGAGACCCAGTACTTC. The whole variable domain, filled in from reference TRBV9 and TRBJ2-5, reads DSGVTQTPKHLITATGQRVTLRCSPRSGDLSVYWYQQSLDQGLQFLIQYYNGEERAKGNILERFSAQQFPDLHSELNLSSLELGDSALYFCASSRGWEETQYFGPGTRLLVL.

CDR3 sequence (DNA): TGTGCCTGGCGACAGTACGGTAACACTGAAGCTTTCTTT. Its protein is CAWRQYGNTEAFF. The V call is TRBV30, the J call TRBJ1-1, with D perhaps matching TRBD1 (5 bases). Trimming took off 5 bases at V and 2 bases at J, with 12 bases between the two ends. In germline, CDR1 is GTSNPN, CDR2 SVGIG (reference sequence). The CDR3 has 13 residues. Complete variable domain (other parts from reference TRBV30 and TRBJ1-1): SQTIHQWPATLVQPVGSPLSLECTVEGTSNPNLYWYRQAAGRGLQLLFYSVGIGQISSEVPQNLSASRPQDRQFILSSKKLLLSDSGFYLCAWRQYGNTEAFFGQGTRLTVV.

A few counts support this clone. This chain uses TRBV15 with TRBJ2-3; D possibly corresponds to TRBD1 (6 bases). From germline, CDR1 is LNHNV and CDR2 YYDKDF (reference sequence). There are 15 residues in the CDR3. Between the trimmed V and J ends, which lost 0 bases and 4 bases, there was a span of 11 bases. This CDR3 is CATSRDVQGSDTQYF. The CDR3 region has the DNA TGTGCCACCAGCAGAGATGTACAGGGCTCAGATACGCAGTATTTT.

This sequence joins TRBV7-6 and TRBJ1-6, with 9 nucleotides matching TRBD1. This CDR3 has 15 amino acids. From germline, CDR1 is SGHVS and CDR2 FNYEAQ. J lost 8 bases, V lost 6 bases, and 8 bases had no gene match. CDR3 protein: CASSLGQGRDSPLHF. Written as DNA, the CDR3 is TGTGCCAGCAGTCTCGGACAGGGGCGCGATTCACCCCTCCACTTT.

This chain uses TRBV5-1 with TRBJ2-1; D is possibly TRBD2 (6 bases). CDR3 size: 19 residues. With 2 bases removed from V and 5 bases from J, the gap between germline ends came to 26 bases. Looked up from germline, CDR1 is SGHRS and CDR2 is YFSETQ. Written as DNA, the CDR3 is TGCGCCAGCAGCTTCACTCCCACGGTGGTGGGCGGGAAAGACAATGAGCAGTTCTTC. It encodes CASSFTPTVVGGKDNEQFF.

The chain carries TRBV6-6 and TRBJ1-5; 9 bases fit TRBD1. Germline assignment: CDR1 MNHNY and CDR2 SVGAGI (reference sequence). V was clipped by 4 bases and J by 6 bases; unmatched bases: 10. This CDR3 comprises 16 residues. The CDR3 DNA is TGTGCCAGCAGTTTACAGGGGGCCAGGGGGAGTCAGCCCCAGCATTTT. Translated, it gives CASSLQGARGSQPQHF.

This clone appeared a few times. This rearrangement joins TRBV10-3 to TRBJ2-3; 9 bases fit TRBD2. V was clipped by 10 bases and J by 3 bases; unmatched bases: 5. From germline, CDR1 is ENHRY and CDR2 SYGVKD. The CDR3 runs to 13 residues. The CDR3 sequence: CANQREETDTQYF. The CDR3 nucleotides are TGTGCCAATCAGCGGGAGGAGACAGATACGCAGTATTTT.

The chain joins TRBV7-8 to TRBJ2-4, with D hard to call. Trimming took 0 bases from V and 0 from J, leaving 9 bases between them. This CDR3 has 16 amino acids. In germline, CDR1 is SGHVS, CDR2 FQNEAQ. CDR3 nucleotide sequence: TGTGCCAGCAGCTTAGCACCCCGACTAGCCAAAAACATTCAGTACTTC. Residues: CASSLAPRLAKNIQYF. The full variable domain, completed using reference TRBV7-8 and TRBJ2-4, is GAGVSQSPRYKVAKRGQDVALRCDPISGHVSLFWYQQALGQGPEFLTYFQNEAQLDKSGLPSDRFFAERPEGSVSTLKIQRTQQEDSAVYLCASSLAPRLAKNIQYFGAGTRLSVL.

The V gene is TRBV14, the J gene TRBJ1-2; tentatively, D is TRBD1 (5 bases). The CDR3 consists of 13 residues. V lost 2 bases and J 5 bases, leaving 9 bases between the germline ends. CDR1 is SGHDN and CDR2 is FVKESK in the germline V gene. The CDR3 region is CASSQNGGYGYTF. The DNA for the CDR3 is TGTGCCAGCAGCCAAAACGGGGGATATGGCTACACCTTC.

The rearrangement uses TRBV30 and TRBJ1-5; TRBD1 agrees at 8 bases. CDR1 is GTSNPN and CDR2 is SVGIG in the germline V gene (reference sequence). V lost 0 bases, J lost 6 bases, and 1 base stayed unmatched. There are 13 residues in the CDR3. The CDR3 region is CAWSVTGGQPQHF. DNA of the CDR3: TGTGCCTGGAGTGTAACAGGGGGTCAGCCCCAGCATTTT.

This clone was observed a handful of times. The rearrangement joins TRBV6-1 to TRBJ1-1, with TRBD1 matching 8 bases. J lost 5 bases, V lost 0 bases, and 11 bases had no gene match. The CDR3 covers 17 residues. Germline CDR1 reads MNHNS; CDR2 reads SASEGT. Here the CDR3 DNA reads TGTGCCAGCAGTGAAGCAAAAAGACAGGGGAGGGGGACTGAAGCTTTCTTT. It translates to CASSEAKRQGRGTEAFF.

The CDR3 DNA is TGTGCCAGCAGTTTCCAGACTAGCGGGGGGAATGAGCAGTTCTTC. The encoded protein is CASSFQTSGGNEQFF. The rearrangement links TRBV6-5 to TRBJ2-1; 13 bases agree with TRBD2. Per germline, CDR1 MNHEY and CDR2 SVGAGI. The CDR3 runs 15 residues. V trimming: 4 bases; J trimming: 7 bases; junction bases outside the gene matches: 4.

The chain couples TRBV15 to TRBJ1-4; no firm D call. Germline loops: CDR1 LNHNV, CDR2 YYDKDF (reference sequence). The CDR3 covers 17 residues. The ends were cut back, 4 bases at V and 0 bases at J, with 15 bases in the middle. CDR3 nucleotide sequence: TGTGCCACCAGCACGGGTCGAAACTCTCCAACTAATGAAAAACTGTTTTTT. Amino acids: CATSTGRNSPTNEKLFF.

This chain joins TRBV6-6 and TRBJ1-2; a possible D gene is TRBD1 (6 bases). The germline V gene has CDR1 MNHNY and CDR2 SVGAGI (reference sequence). CDR3 size: 15 residues. V was clipped by 5 bases and J by 8 bases, with 21 bases between them. The CDR3, as DNA: TGTGCCAGCAGTCCCGACAGGACTGTCCCTGGGGGCTACACCTTC. Translation gives CASSPDRTVPGGYTF.

V usage is TRBV19 and J usage is TRBJ1-5; tentatively, D is TRBD1 (6 bases). The ends were cut back, 5 bases at V and 1 base at J, with 12 bases in the middle. From germline, CDR1 is LNHDA and CDR2 SQIVND (reference sequence). This CDR3 has 15 residues. The CDR3, as DNA: TGTGCCAGTAGTGTACAGGGATCGAGCAATCAGCCCCAGCATTTT. It is translated as CASSVQGSSNQPQHF.

The J gene is TRBJ1-2, the V gene TRBV19, with D perhaps matching TRBD1 (5 bases). The germline V gene has CDR1 LNHDA and CDR2 SQIVND (reference sequence). CDR3 length: 12 amino acids. Trimming cost V 11 bases and J 1 base, with 11 bases left between them. The CDR3 DNA sequence: TGTGCCGCGACAGATCTTAACTATGGCTACACCTTC. Translating it yields CAATDLNYGYTF.

V and J are TRBV7-9 and TRBJ1-2, with a possible D match to TRBD1 (5 bases). V lost 1 base and J lost 1, with 16 bases in between. From germline, CDR1 is SEHNR and CDR2 FQNEAQ (reference sequence). The CDR3 has 17 residues. CDR3: CASSLGFAGFSNYGYTF. The CDR3 DNA reads as TGTGCCAGCAGCTTAGGCTTCGCAGGGTTCAGTAACTATGGCTACACCTTC.

The V call is TRBV28, the J call TRBJ2-5; 12 bases map to TRBD2. V was pared by 4 bases and J by 0 bases, with 3 bases of the junction left unmatched. The CDR3 length is 16 residues. Germline loops: CDR1 MDHEN, CDR2 SYDVKM. In DNA, the CDR3 is TGTGCCAGCAGTTATACTAGCGGGGGGCACCAAGAGACCCAGTACTTC. This translates into CASSYTSGGHQETQYF.

The V and J genes are TRBV19 and TRBJ1-1, with a tentative D call TRBD1 (5 bases). The CDR3 has 14 residues. Germline CDR1 is LNHDA and CDR2 is SQIVND (reference sequence). V gave up 5 bases and J gave up 0 bases, with 10 bases separating them. CDR3 in amino acids: CASSPRTLNTEAFF. CDR3 in DNA: TGTGCCAGTAGTCCCCGGACACTGAACACTGAAGCTTTCTTT.

The chain combines TRBV6-1 with TRBJ2-7; 7 bases are a match to TRBD2. With 6 bases clipped from V and 0 bases from J, the junction kept 5 bases outside the gene matches. Per the germline V gene, CDR1 is MNHNS and CDR2 is SASEGT. There are 14 residues in the CDR3. The CDR3 DNA is TGTGCCAGCAGGGGGCCGGGGGGCTCCTACGAGCAGTACTTC. Translating gives CASRGPGGSYEQYF.

This chain links TRBV5-1 with TRBJ2-7; 7 nucleotides agree with TRBD2. Unmatched junction bases numbered 10, after V lost 2 bases and J lost 5 bases. This CDR3 has 15 amino acids. Germline V lookup: CDR1 SGHRS, CDR2 YFSETQ. In DNA, the CDR3 is TGCGCCAGCAGCTTTAATCTCGGAGCGGGAAACGAGCAGTACTTC. It translates to CASSFNLGAGNEQYF.

To note about this clone: Sequence at one end of the junction differs from germline and may be a read error. The V gene is TRBV7-7, the J gene TRBJ2-7; a possible D gene is TRBD2 (6 bases). Germline V gene lookup returns CDR1 SSHAT and CDR2 FNYEAQ (reference sequence). The CDR3 extends over 17 amino acids. The CDR3 region is CASSDRGRAGRSYEQYF. For the CDR3, the DNA is TGTGCTAGCAGCGATCGAGGAAGAGCGGGCCGCTCCTACGAGCAGTACTTC.

This chain uses TRBV5-8 with TRBJ2-1, with a tentative D call TRBD2 (5 bases). Per the germline V gene, CDR1 is SGHTS and CDR2 is YDEGEE. The ends were cut back, 4 bases at V and 0 bases at J, with 17 bases in the middle. The CDR3 sequence is 17 residues long. CDR3 coding DNA: TGTGCCAGCAGCCCCCTGGGAAGCGGAGACTCCTACAATGAGCAGTTCTTC. Amino acids: CASSPLGSGDSYNEQFF.

V gene TRBV5-1 combines with J gene TRBJ1-4; TRBD1 matches at 8 bases. CDR3 size: 16 residues. Germline V CDR1 and CDR2: SGHRS, YFSETQ. The V and J ends lost 3 bases and 3 bases, in that order; junction bases with no gene match: 7. This CDR3 is CASSSTGEVANEKLFF. The CDR3, as DNA: TGCGCCAGCAGCTCGACAGGGGAAGTGGCTAATGAAAAACTGTTTTTT.

This chain connects TRBV7-9 to TRBJ2-7; 9 bases map to TRBD2. The junction had 7 bases not matched to a gene; V was cut back by 2 bases and J by 5 bases. The CDR3 length is 15 residues. Germline V lookup: CDR1 SEHNR, CDR2 FQNEAQ (reference sequence). Written as DNA, the CDR3 is TGTGCCAGCAGCTTACAGGGAATAGCGGGAGACGAGCAGTACTTC. It yields the protein CASSLQGIAGDEQYF.

This clone was counted a single time. The chain combines TRBV19 with TRBJ2-3; a weak D match, TRBD1 (6 bases). Looked up from germline, CDR1 is LNHDA and CDR2 is SQIVND (reference sequence). V was trimmed by 5 bases and J by 2 bases, leaving 11 bases between them. The CDR3 contains 14 residues. The CDR3 coding sequence is TGTGCCAGTAGTCCTGACAGGTACACAGATACGCAGTATTTT. It translates to CASSPDRYTDTQYF.